The sequence of this TCR beta chain was determined in a study of blood T cell repertoires in COVID-19 (TCRdb year 2020). In terms of the full investigation: Samples from collaborators originated in the United States, Italy and Spain and spanned both the acute and convalescent phases of COVID-19. The material from the prospective study consisted of cDNA or gDNA derived from T cells, B-cell-depleted T cells, or PBMCs. Subjects who had been exposed to COVID-19, were actively infected with it, or had recovered from it provided the deeply sampled blood TCRbeta repertoires that made up the dataset. The repertoires were released in a freely available public database intended as a resource for research on the immune response to SARS-CoV-2. The samples were drawn from two sources: the first 160 participants of the ongoing ImmuneRACE study, and 1,000 to 1,500 subjects contributed by 6 global collaborators. Nearly every sample came with metadata listing a de-identified subject ID, COVID-19 status, age in years and sex. HLA class I and class II types, where available, came from metadata supplied by the sample provider rather than from assay-based typing. The study at large found these results: Clinical and demographic metadata were provided uncurated, with the amount varying by source and participant.

Each collaborating institution followed its own protocols to collect whole blood in K2EDTA tubes. For TCRbeta analysis, collaborator samples were shipped as frozen whole blood, as isolated PBMCs, or as DNA extracted from either sample type. About this clone: Its antigen is unknown. Base qualities are not provided; no much larger clone lies one nucleotide away.

TCRbeta CDR3 regions were amplified from genomic DNA by means of the immunoSEQ Assay, a bias-controlled multiplex PCR. The published analysis was carried out like this. The number of nucleated cells in each sample was estimated from the amplification of reference gene primers within the assay. Sequence reads were collapsed and filtered to measure the absolute abundance of every unique TCRbeta CDR3 rearrangement. Productive Simpson clonality was computed per sample as the square root of Simpson's diversity index over productive rearrangements. Entries here come from immuneACCESS through TCRdb and include only in-frame sequences with V and J called. Some clones fail to appear in such tables; in the studies checked, an unresolved V gene covers under half of the shortfall, and the cause of the remainder is unknown. For V, J and clone size, that table is used; D and trimming come from the DNA. The sample table shows roughly 300,000 clones, and around 83% are seen once. Of the sample, around 1.2% is held by the ten largest clones.

The material sequenced was peripheral blood. The clonotype comes from a woman between 45 and 60 years old with acute or convalescent COVID-19.

At the DNA level, the sequence is TGTGCCAGCAGCGCCTCGCGGACTAGCGGCGGGGAGCTGTTTTTT. Translated, this is CASSASRTSGGELFF. The receptor chain draws on TRBV7-2 and TRBJ2-2; 10 junctional bases match TRBD2. From a lookup of the germline V gene, CDR1 and CDR2 are SGHTA and FQGNSA. The germline V and J ends show losses of 5 bases and 7 bases respectively, and no gene match explains 7 bases of the junction. From the cysteine through the phenylalanine, the CDR3 covers 15 amino acids. Only CDR3 DNA remains: 45 bases, in frame from the first base.